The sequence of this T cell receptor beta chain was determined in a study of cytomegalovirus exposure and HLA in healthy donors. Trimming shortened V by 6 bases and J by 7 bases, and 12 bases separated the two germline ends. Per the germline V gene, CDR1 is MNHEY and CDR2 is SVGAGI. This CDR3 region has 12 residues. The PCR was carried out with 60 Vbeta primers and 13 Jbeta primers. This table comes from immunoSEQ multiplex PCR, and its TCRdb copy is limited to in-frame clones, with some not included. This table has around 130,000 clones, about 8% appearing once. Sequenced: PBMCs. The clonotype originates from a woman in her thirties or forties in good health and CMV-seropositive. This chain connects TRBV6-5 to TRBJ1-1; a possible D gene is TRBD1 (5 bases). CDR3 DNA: TGTGCCAGCAGATCATGGGGGGGTGAAGCTTTCTTT. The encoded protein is CASRSWGGEAFF.